The rows below give T cell receptor beta chains drawn from one sample of a study of tumor-infiltrating lymphocytes in glioblastoma multiforme. TCRdb processed the multiplex PCR reads anew with MiXCR; each CDR3 protein has one entry. The sample includes approximately 15,000 distinct CDR3 sequences, 65% to 80% of them seen just once. Sequencing was done on a sample of brain tumor tissue. The receptor set was obtained from a male donor with glioblastoma. Both conserved end residues are part of each CDR3. A D gene is named only where the DNA matches it firmly. Clone size is shown for a subset of rows, as once, few, many or a class of expanded clone.

J gene,clone size,V gene,CDR3 length,D gene,CDR3 protein,CDR3 DNA
TRBJ2-7,NA,TRBV20-1,11,NA,CSDHSVYEQYF,TGCAGTGATCATAGCGTATACGAGCAGTACTTC
TRBJ1-3,NA,TRBV4-1,17,NA,CASSQTRRGNPGNNIYF,TGCGCCAGCAGCCAAACACGGCGGGGAAACCCTGGAAACAACATATATTTT
TRBJ1-2,few,TRBV11-2,14,NA,CASSLERSEYGYTF,TGTGCCAGCAGCTTAGAGAGATCAGAGTATGGCTACACCTTC
TRBJ2-4,NA,TRBV6-1,12,NA,CASSSGRSTLGF,TGTGCCAGCAGTTCGGGTAGGAGCACTCTAGGATTC
TRBJ1-4,few,TRBV7-9,14,NA,CASSLRRGNEKLFF,TGTGCTAGCAGCTTACGGCGAGGGAATGAAAAACTGTTTTTT
TRBJ1-6,NA,TRBV29-1,13,NA,CSVARTENHPLHF,TGCAGCGTTGCCAGGACAGAGAATCACCCCCTCCACTTC
TRBJ2-5,NA,TRBV29-1,15,NA,CSVEEHSRHRETQYF,TGCAGCGTTGAAGAGCACAGCCGCCACCGAGAGACCCAGTACTTC
TRBJ2-1,NA,TRBV5-5,17,TRBD2,CASSFRGWYSGGSEQFF,TGTGCCAGCAGCTTTCGAGGGTGGTATAGCGGGGGCAGTGAGCAGTTCTTC
TRBJ1-4,NA,TRBV21-1,14,NA,CASYPGTTIEKLFF,TGTGCCAGCTATCCAGGGACAACTATTGAAAAACTGTTTTTT
TRBJ2-1,NA,TRBV12-3/TRBV12-4,13,NA,CASSLVSTYEQFF,TGTGCCAGCAGTTTAGTCTCGACGTATGAGCAGTTCTTC
TRBJ2-7,NA,TRBV6-1,17,NA,CTSSEQLGGVPSYEQYF,TGTACCAGCAGTGAACAACTAGGGGGAGTCCCTTCCTACGAGCAGTACTTC
TRBJ1-6,once,TRBV29-1,14,NA,CSVRGGPGDSPLHF,TGCAGCGTACGTGGGGGGCCAGGGGATTCACCCCTCCACTTT
TRBJ2-2,NA,TRBV11-2,14,TRBD1,CASSKTGGSGELFF,TGTGCCAGCAGCAAGACAGGGGGCAGCGGGGAGCTGTTTTTT
TRBJ2-7,once,TRBV20-1,14,TRBD2,CSARNLADRLEQYF,TGCAGTGCTAGAAACCTAGCGGATAGGCTGGAGCAGTACTTC
TRBJ2-5,medium-sized,TRBV12-3/TRBV12-4,17,NA,CASSSPGGGAPEETQYF,TGTGCCAGCAGTTCCCCAGGGGGGGGAGCCCCTGAAGAGACCCAGTACTTC
TRBJ2-2,NA,TRBV10-3,15,NA,CAISEASLGDGELFF,TGTGCCATCAGTGAGGCATCCTTGGGTGACGGGGAGCTGTTTTTT
TRBJ2-6,NA,TRBV4-2,15,NA,CASSQGDGETNVLTF,TGTGCCAGCAGCCAAGGAGACGGGGAAACCAACGTCCTGACTTTC
TRBJ2-3,NA,TRBV7-9,12,NA,CTSSGRLDTQYF,TGTACTAGCAGCGGACGGCTAGATACGCAGTATTTT
TRBJ2-1,NA,TRBV6-5,14,NA,CASSHSKGTNEQFF,TGTGCCAGCAGCCACTCGAAGGGGACCAATGAGCAGTTCTTC
TRBJ1-2,NA,TRBV11-2,14,NA,CVSSPGPLAYGYTF,TGTGTCAGCAGCCCGGGACCGCTCGCTTATGGCTACACCTTC
TRBJ2-6,NA,TRBV7-9,19,TRBD1,CASSSFIDRVGTGANVLTF,TGTGCCAGCAGCTCCTTTATAGACAGGGTGGGCACTGGGGCCAACGTCCTGACTTTC
TRBJ1-6,NA,TRBV5-1,14,NA,CANSLAGLKSPLHF,TGCGCCAACAGCTTGGCGGGTTTGAAATCACCCCTCCACTTT
TRBJ2-7,NA,TRBV11-1,12,NA,CASSIGSYEHYF,TGTGCCAGCAGCATAGGGTCCTACGAGCATTACTTC
TRBJ2-3,NA,TRBV6-5,14,NA,CASCSGFGADTQYF,TGTGCCAGCTGCTCGGGATTTGGGGCAGATACGCAGTATTTT
TRBJ2-6,NA,TRBV6-5,16,NA,CASSGGSLSGANVLAF,TGTGCCAGCAGTGGGGGCAGCCTCTCTGGGGCCAACGTCCTGGCTTTC
TRBJ2-3,NA,TRBV2,13,NA,CASNKDYTDTQYF,TGTGCCAGCAATAAAGACTACACAGACACGCAGTATTTT
TRBJ2-2,NA,TRBV11-3,12,NA,CASSLRSGELFF,TGTGCTAGCAGCTTACGGTCCGGGGAGCTGTTTTTT
TRBJ2-3,NA,TRBV20-1,15,NA,CSALRTATTLNALYF,TGCAGTGCCCTACGGACAGCGACGACCCTTAATGCGCTGTATTTT
TRBJ2-3,once,TRBV20-1,18,TRBD2,CSARDLLWLAAPTDTQYF,TGTAGTGCTAGAGATCTTTTGTGGCTAGCGGCCCCCACAGATACGCAGTATTTT
TRBJ2-3,NA,TRBV11-3,17,TRBD2,CTSSPGVAGGPGDTQYF,TGTACCAGCAGCCCGGGGGTAGCGGGAGGGCCGGGAGATACACAGTATTTT
TRBJ1-5,many,TRBV28,12,NA,CASSPVVQPQHF,TGTGCCAGCAGCCCCGTCGTTCAGCCCCAGCATTTT
TRBJ1-1,NA,TRBV7-6,14,NA,CASSTGPVKTEAFF,TGTGCCAGCAGCACGGGTCCTGTGAAGACTGAAGCTTTCTTT
TRBJ1-1,NA,TRBV4-1,11,NA,CASQISTEAFF,TGCGCCAGCCAGATTTCGACTGAAGCTTTCTTT
TRBJ2-7,few,TRBV6-5,15,TRBD2,CASSYEAGGAYEQYF,TGTGCCAGCAGTTACGAGGCGGGGGGAGCCTACGAGCAGTACTTC
TRBJ1-1,NA,TRBV5-4,13,NA,CASKAGEDTEAFF,TGTGCCAGCAAGGCAGGAGAGGATACTGAAGCTTTCTTT
TRBJ2-7,NA,TRBV11-2,13,NA,CASSSYTRDEQYF,TGTGCCAGCAGCTCCTATACACGGGACGAGCAGTACTTC
TRBJ2-1,NA,TRBV12-3/TRBV12-4,17,TRBD2,CASSSGPGLAGYNEQFF,TGTGCCAGCAGTTCAGGACCGGGACTAGCGGGGTACAATGAGCAGTTCTTC
TRBJ2-1,NA,TRBV20-1,15,TRBD2,CSATDLEAGVYEQFF,TGCAGTGCTACAGACTTAGAGGCGGGAGTCTATGAGCAGTTCTTC
TRBJ1-2,NA,TRBV29-1,14,NA,CSPSRTGVNYGYTF,TGCAGCCCCTCACGGACTGGGGTTAACTATGGCTACACCTTC
TRBJ2-2,NA,TRBV29-1,12,TRBD1,CSGGTGDGELFF,TGCAGCGGGGGGACAGGGGACGGGGAGCTGTTTTTT
TRBJ1-5,NA,TRBV10-3,14,NA,CAIWGGGANQPQHF,TGTGCCATCTGGGGTGGAGGCGCTAATCAGCCCCAGCATTTT
TRBJ2-4,NA,TRBV12-3/TRBV12-4,13,TRBD1,CASNRQGLNIQYF,TGTGCCAGCAACAGACAGGGCCTAAACATTCAGTACTTC
TRBJ2-3,NA,TRBV11-3,12,NA,CVSSLVPDTKYF,TGTGTAAGCAGCTTAGTCCCAGATACGAAGTATTTT
TRBJ1-1,NA,TRBV12-3/TRBV12-4,15,NA,CASSLGMFLGTEAFF,TGTGCCAGCAGTTTAGGTATGTTTTTAGGCACTGAGGCTTTCTTT
TRBJ1-3,once,TRBV4-1,18,TRBD1,CASSQDGGTVGSRDTIYF,TGCGCCAGCAGCCAAGATGGTGGGACAGTCGGCTCACGGGACACCATATATTTT
TRBJ2-1,NA,TRBV4-2,15,NA,CASSQGDSAGNEPFF,TGTGCCAGCAGCCAAGGGGACTCCGCGGGCAATGAGCCGTTCTTC
TRBJ2-1,NA,TRBV4-2,15,NA,CASSQDFGSTNEQFF,TGTGCCAGCAGCCAAGATTTTGGCTCCACGAATGAGCAGTTCTTC
TRBJ2-1,NA,TRBV20-1,16,TRBD2,CSARDLGGSSYDEQFF,TGCAGTGCTAGAGATCTAGGCGGGAGCTCCTACGATGAGCAGTTCTTC
TRBJ1-3,NA,TRBV11-2,15,NA,CASSACIPSGNTIYF,TGTGCCAGCAGCGCCTGTATACCCTCTGGAAACACCATATATTTT
TRBJ2-5,large,TRBV14,14,NA,CASSQERTWGTQYF,TGTGCCAGCAGCCAAGAACGGACTTGGGGGACCCAGTACTTC
TRBJ2-7,NA,TRBV10-2,16,NA,CASSLIRDLSSYEQYF,TGCGCCAGCAGCCTTATCAGGGACTTGAGCTCCTACGAGCAGTACTTC
TRBJ2-4,NA,TRBV11-3,13,NA,CASSWGRGDIQYF,TGTGCCAGCAGCTGGGGTAGGGGGGACATTCAGTACTTC
TRBJ2-2,NA,TRBV4-2,17,TRBD1,CASGPRARQGGAGELFF,TGTGCCAGTGGCCCCCGTGCCCGACAGGGCGGCGCCGGGGAGCTGTTTTTT
TRBJ2-1,NA,TRBV29-1,14,TRBD2,CSVEGGLAAGELLF,TGCAGCGTTGAAGGGGGACTAGCGGCCGGTGAGCTGCTCTTC
TRBJ2-5,NA,TRBV6-6,14,TRBD2,CASNSGTSGETQYF,TGTGCCAGCAATTCGGGGACTAGCGGTGAGACCCAGTACTTC
TRBJ1-1,once,TRBV28,11,NA,CARRGYTEAFF,TGTGCCAGGAGGGGATACACTGAAGCTTTCTTT
TRBJ2-1,NA,TRBV29-1,14,NA,CNTRDVSSYNEQFF,TGTAACACTCGGGACGTGAGCTCCTATAATGAGCAGTTCTTC
TRBJ2-1,many,TRBV11-3,13,NA,CASSLTGLNEQFF,TGTGCCAGCAGCTTAACAGGTTTAAATGAGCAGTTCTTC
TRBJ2-1,NA,TRBV6-2/TRBV6-3,13,NA,CASSFPSYNEQFF,TGTGCCAGCAGTTTCCCGTCCTACAATGAGCAGTTCTTC